The clone carrying this T cell receptor (beta chain) appeared once. The V gene's germline CDR1 is MNHEY and CDR2 SVGEGT. The CDR3 totals 15 residues. Trimming removed 4 bases from V and 2 bases from J; junction bases left unmatched: 5. The sample originates from a study of blood T cell repertoires in COVID-19. Sequencing used immunoSEQ multiplex PCR; TCRdb keeps in-frame clones, though not all of them. The table records 100,000 to 150,000 clones, around nine tenths of them present only once. Sequencing was done on a sample of peripheral blood. The clonotype originates from a woman aged 50 to 60 with acute or convalescent COVID-19. V is TRBV6-2 or TRBV6-3 and J is TRBJ2-7, with TRBD2 identical over 10 bases. The CDR3 nucleotides read TGTGCCAGCAGTTCCTACAGCGGGGGGGCCTACGAGCAGTACTTC. Protein: CASSSYSGGAYEQYF.